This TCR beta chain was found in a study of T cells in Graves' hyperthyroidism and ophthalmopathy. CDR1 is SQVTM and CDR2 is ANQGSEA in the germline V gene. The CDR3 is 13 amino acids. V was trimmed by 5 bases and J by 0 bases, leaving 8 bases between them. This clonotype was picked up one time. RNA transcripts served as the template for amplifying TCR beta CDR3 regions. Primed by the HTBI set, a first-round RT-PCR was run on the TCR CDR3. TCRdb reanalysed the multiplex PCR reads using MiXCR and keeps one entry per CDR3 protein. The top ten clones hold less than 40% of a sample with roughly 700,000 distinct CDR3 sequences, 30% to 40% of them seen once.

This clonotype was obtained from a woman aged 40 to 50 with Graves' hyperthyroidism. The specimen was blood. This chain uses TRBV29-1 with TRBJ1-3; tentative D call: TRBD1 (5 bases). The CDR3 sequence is CSVQGLSGNTIYF. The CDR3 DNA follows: TGCAGCGTTCAGGGCCTCTCTGGAAACACCATATATTTT.